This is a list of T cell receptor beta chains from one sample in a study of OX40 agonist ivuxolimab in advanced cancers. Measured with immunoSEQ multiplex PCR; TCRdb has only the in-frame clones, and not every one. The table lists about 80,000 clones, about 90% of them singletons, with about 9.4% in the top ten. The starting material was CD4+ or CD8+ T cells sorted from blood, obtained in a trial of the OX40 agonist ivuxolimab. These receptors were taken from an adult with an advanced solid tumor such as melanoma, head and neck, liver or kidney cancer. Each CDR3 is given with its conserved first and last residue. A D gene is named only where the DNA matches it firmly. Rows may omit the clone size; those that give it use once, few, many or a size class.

CASSQVGSHQPQHF	TGCGCCAGCAGCCAAGTGGGTTCTCATCAGCCCCAGCATTTT	NA	NA	TRBV4-1	TRBJ1-5
CASSPPQIYEQYF	TGTGCCAGCTCACCACCGCAGATCTACGAGCAGTACTTC	NA	NA	TRBV18	TRBJ2-7
CASSGFPSGGFHEQYF	TGTGCCAGCAGTGGGTTTCCTAGCGGGGGGTTCCACGAGCAGTACTTC	TRBD2	NA	TRBV2	TRBJ2-7
CASSPGGDTQYF	TGTGCCAGCAGTCCGGGCGGGGACACGCAGTATTTT	NA	NA	TRBV6-5	TRBJ2-3
CARQLGPEDYEQYF	TGCGCCAGACAACTGGGTCCCGAGGACTACGAGCAGTACTTC	NA	NA	TRBV10-1	TRBJ2-7
CASSGRTGTVNTEAFF	TGTGCCAGCAGCGGGCGCACAGGGACGGTGAACACTGAAGCTTTCTTT	NA	NA	TRBV7-9	TRBJ1-1
CASSLTGIGTDTQYF	TGTGCCAGCAGCTTAACGGGGATTGGCACAGATACGCAGTATTTT	NA	NA	TRBV7-3	TRBJ2-3
CASSPGTRGISYEQYF	TGTGCCAGCTCACCGGGCACAAGAGGCATCTCCTACGAGCAGTACTTC	NA	NA	TRBV18	TRBJ2-7
CAWSPGQGSTEAFF	TGTGCCTGGAGCCCGGGACAGGGTTCCACTGAAGCTTTCTTT	TRBD1	medium-sized	TRBV30	TRBJ1-1
CAWSLGVLYGYTF	TGTGCCTGGAGTTTGGGGGTTTTATATGGCTACACCTTC	NA	NA	TRBV30	TRBJ1-2
CASSDRDRGNEKLFF	TGCGCCAGCAGCGACCGGGACAGGGGGAATGAAAAACTGTTTTTT	TRBD1	NA	TRBV5-1	TRBJ1-4
CASSRGDSWMYNEQFF	TGTGCCAGCTCAAGAGGGGACAGTTGGATGTACAATGAGCAGTTCTTC	TRBD1	NA	TRBV18	TRBJ2-1
CASSSSRGWTEAFF	TGTGCCAGCAGCTCCTCCAGGGGGTGGACTGAAGCTTTCTTT	TRBD1	NA	TRBV11-2	TRBJ1-1
CASSAGGQETQYF	TGTGCCAGCAGTGCGGGGGGGCAAGAGACCCAGTACTTC	TRBD2	NA	TRBV6-1	TRBJ2-5
CASSVASGGSGANVLTF	TGTGCCAGCAGCGTAGCTAGCGGGGGCTCTGGGGCCAACGTCCTGACTTTC	TRBD2	NA	TRBV9	TRBJ2-6
CASSQTGGNEKLFF	TGTGCCAGCAGCCAGACAGGCGGCAATGAAAAACTGTTTTTT	NA	NA	TRBV5-4	TRBJ1-4
CASSMGGGTEAFF	TGTGCCAGCAGTATGGGAGGGGGCACTGAAGCTTTCTTT	NA	NA	TRBV27	TRBJ1-1
CASRTIVGGRDTQYF	TGTGCCAGCAGAACCATAGTAGGAGGGCGAGATACGCAGTATTTT	NA	NA	TRBV6-5	TRBJ2-3
CASSSGLNQPQHF	TGTGCCAGCAGCTCGGGCCTTAATCAGCCCCAGCATTTT	NA	NA	TRBV7-6	TRBJ1-5
CASSQDGDGENTEAFF	TGCGCCAGCAGCCAAGATGGGGACGGGGAGAACACTGAAGCTTTCTTT	NA	NA	TRBV4-3	TRBJ1-1
CASSIWLNTEAFF	TGTGCCAGTAGTATTTGGCTGAACACTGAAGCTTTCTTT	NA	NA	TRBV19	TRBJ1-1
CASSADRDCYTF	TGTGCCAGCAGTGCTGACAGGGATTGCTACACCTTC	TRBD1	once	TRBV6-5	TRBJ1-2
CASSYSSGVLDTQYF	TGTGCCAGCAGTTACTCGAGTGGGGTTTTGGATACGCAGTATTTT	NA	NA	TRBV6-5	TRBJ2-3
CAISDSGEMNTEAFF	TGTGCCATCAGTGACTCGGGGGAAATGAACACTGAAGCTTTCTTT	NA	NA	TRBV10-3	TRBJ1-1
CASNQNRGGPDYGYTF	TGTGCCAGTAATCAGAATCGTGGGGGGCCCGACTATGGCTACACCTTC	NA	NA	TRBV19	TRBJ1-2
CAIRPRQGLDPDTQYF	TGTGCCATCAGACCCAGACAGGGGTTAGACCCAGATACGCAGTATTTT	TRBD1	NA	TRBV10-3	TRBJ2-3
CASSSWDPFVGEQYF	TGTGCCAGCAGCTCCTGGGACCCCTTCGTGGGGGAGCAGTACTTC	NA	NA	TRBV11-2	TRBJ2-7
CASSLARGVYEQYF	TGTGCCAGCAGCTTGGCTAGGGGTGTGTACGAGCAGTACTTC	NA	NA	TRBV7-8	TRBJ2-7
CASSFPQGGDNEQFF	TGTGCCAGCAGCTTCCCCCAGGGCGGGGACAATGAGCAGTTCTTC	NA	NA	TRBV13	TRBJ2-1
CASSLVDPGSYEQYF	TGTGCCAGCAGCTTAGTAGATCCTGGGTCCTACGAGCAGTACTTC	NA	NA	TRBV7-9	TRBJ2-7
CASSPGNWGYEQYF	TGTGCCAGCAGCCCCGGGAACTGGGGTTACGAGCAGTACTTC	NA	NA	TRBV27	TRBJ2-7
CASSPRGGPTNEKLFF	TGTGCCAGCAGCCCCAGGGGGGGTCCGACTAATGAAAAACTGTTTTTT	TRBD1	NA	TRBV11-2	TRBJ1-4
CASIGVGSSNQPQHF	TGTGCCAGTATTGGGGTAGGGAGTAGCAATCAGCCCCAGCATTTT	NA	NA	TRBV19	TRBJ1-5
CASSLAASQWYGYTF	TGTGCCAGCAGCTTAGCGGCCAGTCAGTGGTATGGCTACACCTTC	NA	NA	TRBV11-1	TRBJ1-2
CASSGAPSSVDTEAFF	TGTGCCAGCAGCGGTGCCCCCTCTTCGGTGGACACTGAAGCTTTCTTT	NA	NA	TRBV9	TRBJ1-1
CASSSATGWDSGANVLTF	TGTGCCAGCAGCTCGGCGACAGGGTGGGACTCTGGGGCCAACGTCCTGACTTTC	TRBD1	NA	TRBV13	TRBJ2-6
CASSEAGTSSYEQYF	TGTGCCAGCAGTGAAGCCGGGACTAGCTCCTACGAGCAGTACTTC	TRBD2	NA	TRBV6-1	TRBJ2-7
CASSPTAATNEKLFF	TGTGCCAGCTCACCTACCGCGGCGACGAATGAAAAACTGTTTTTT	NA	NA	TRBV18	TRBJ1-4
CSARGGGSYEQYF	TGCAGCGCCCGAGGGGGTGGCTCCTACGAGCAGTACTTC	NA	NA	TRBV29-1	TRBJ2-7
CASSDRGGPGGGQPQHF	TGTGCCAGCAGTGACCGTGGGGGTCCAGGGGGCGGTCAGCCCCAGCATTTT	TRBD1	NA	TRBV6-1	TRBJ1-5
CASSLGPTGELFF	TGCGCCAGCAGCCTTGGGCCCACCGGGGAGCTGTTTTTT	NA	NA	TRBV4-1	TRBJ2-2
CASTLGTGNGYTF	TGTGCCAGCACCCTAGGGACGGGGAATGGCTACACCTTC	NA	NA	TRBV11-2	TRBJ1-2
CASSVHTGTASLDLHF	TGTGCCAGCAGCGTTCATACAGGGACAGCCTCGTTAGACCTCCACTTT	NA	NA	TRBV21-1	TRBJ1-6
CASSVADRAGEKLFF	TGTGCCAGCAGCGTAGCGGACAGGGCGGGGGAAAAACTGTTTTTT	TRBD1	NA	TRBV9	TRBJ1-4
CASSEFGGSMSEQYF	TGTGCCAGCAGTGAATTTGGCGGTTCGATGAGCGAGCAGTACTTC	NA	NA	TRBV25-1	TRBJ2-7
CASSYQGVGYTF	TGTGCCAGCAGCTACCAGGGTGTTGGCTACACCTTC	NA	NA	TRBV13	TRBJ1-2
CASSPNQETQYF	TGTGCCAGCAGCCCAAACCAAGAGACCCAGTACTTC	NA	NA	TRBV13	TRBJ2-5